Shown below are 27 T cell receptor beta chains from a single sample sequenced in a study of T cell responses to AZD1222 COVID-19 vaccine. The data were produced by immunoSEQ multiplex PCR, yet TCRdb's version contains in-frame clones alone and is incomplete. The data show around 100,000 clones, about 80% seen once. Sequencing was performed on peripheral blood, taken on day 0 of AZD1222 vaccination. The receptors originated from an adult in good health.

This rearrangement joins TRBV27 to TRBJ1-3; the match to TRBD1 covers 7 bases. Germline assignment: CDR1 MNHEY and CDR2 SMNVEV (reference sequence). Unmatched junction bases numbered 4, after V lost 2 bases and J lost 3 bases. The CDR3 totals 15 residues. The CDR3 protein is CASSLKGASGNTIYF. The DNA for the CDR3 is TGTGCCAGCAGTTTAAAGGGGGCGAGTGGAAACACCATATATTTT.

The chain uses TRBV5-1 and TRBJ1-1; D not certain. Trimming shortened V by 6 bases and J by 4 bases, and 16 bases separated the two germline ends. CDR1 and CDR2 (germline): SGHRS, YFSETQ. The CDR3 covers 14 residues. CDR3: CASNPTGAGTEAFF. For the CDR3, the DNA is TGCGCCAGCAACCCTACGGGCGCAGGCACTGAAGCTTTCTTT.

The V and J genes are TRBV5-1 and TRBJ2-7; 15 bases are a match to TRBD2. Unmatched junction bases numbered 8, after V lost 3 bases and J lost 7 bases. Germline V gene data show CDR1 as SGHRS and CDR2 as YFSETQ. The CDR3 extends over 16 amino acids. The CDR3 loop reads CASSSGLAGGLGEQYF. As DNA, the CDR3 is TGCGCCAGCAGCTCCGGACTAGCGGGAGGGCTCGGAGAGCAGTACTTC. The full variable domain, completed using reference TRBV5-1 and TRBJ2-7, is KAGVTQTPRYLIKTRGQQVTLSCSPISGHRSVSWYQQTPGQGLQFLFEYFSETQRNKGNFPGRFSGRQFSNSRSEMNVSTLELGDSALYLCASSSGLAGGLGEQYFGPGTRLTVT.

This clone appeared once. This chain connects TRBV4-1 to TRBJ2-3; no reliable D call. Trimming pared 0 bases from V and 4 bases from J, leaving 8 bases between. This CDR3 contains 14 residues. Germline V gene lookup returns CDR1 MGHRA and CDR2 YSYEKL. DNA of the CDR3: TGCGCCAGCAGCCAAGAAACGGATTCAGATACGCAGTATTTT. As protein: CASSQETDSDTQYF.

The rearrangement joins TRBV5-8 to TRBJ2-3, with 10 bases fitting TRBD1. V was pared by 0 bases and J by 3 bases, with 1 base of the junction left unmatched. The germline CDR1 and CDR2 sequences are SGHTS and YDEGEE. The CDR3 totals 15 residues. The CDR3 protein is CASSLGDRGTDTQYF. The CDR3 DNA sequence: TGTGCCAGCAGCTTGGGGGACAGGGGTACAGATACGCAGTATTTT.

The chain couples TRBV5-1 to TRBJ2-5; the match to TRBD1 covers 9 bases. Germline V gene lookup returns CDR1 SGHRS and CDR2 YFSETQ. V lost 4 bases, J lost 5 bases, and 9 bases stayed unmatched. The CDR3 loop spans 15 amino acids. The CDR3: CASSLGGTGHETQYF. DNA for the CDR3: TGCGCCAGCAGCCTGGGAGGGACAGGGCACGAGACCCAGTACTTC.

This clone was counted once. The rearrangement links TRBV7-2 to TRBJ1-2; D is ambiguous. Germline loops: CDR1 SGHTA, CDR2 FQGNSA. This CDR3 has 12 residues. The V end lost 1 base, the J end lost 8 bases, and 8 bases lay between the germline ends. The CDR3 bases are TGTGCCAGCAGCTTAGAAGAGCTGGGCTACACCTTC. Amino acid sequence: CASSLEELGYTF.

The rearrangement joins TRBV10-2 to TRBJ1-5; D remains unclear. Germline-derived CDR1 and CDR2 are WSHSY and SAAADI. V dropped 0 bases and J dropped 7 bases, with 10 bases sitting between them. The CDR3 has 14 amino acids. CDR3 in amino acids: CASSESNIGQPQHF. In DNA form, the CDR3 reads TGCGCCAGCAGTGAGTCGAATATAGGCCAGCCCCAGCATTTT.

The CDR3 nucleotides read TGTGCCAGCAGTGAAGCGCGGGTCCGGGCCCATGAGCAGTTCTTC. It specifies CASSEARVRAHEQFF. The chain joins TRBV6-1 to TRBJ2-1; D perhaps matches TRBD2 (5 bases). Trimming stripped 0 bases from V and 8 bases from J, with 14 bases between. This CDR3 region has 15 residues. Germline-derived CDR1 and CDR2 are MNHNS and SASEGT.

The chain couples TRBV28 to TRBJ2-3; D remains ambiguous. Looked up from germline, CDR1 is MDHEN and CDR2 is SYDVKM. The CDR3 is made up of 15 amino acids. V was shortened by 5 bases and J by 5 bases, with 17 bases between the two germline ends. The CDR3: CASSPPFGVGDTQYF. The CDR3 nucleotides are TGTGCCAGCAGTCCCCCCTTTGGGGTGGGAGATACGCAGTATTTT.

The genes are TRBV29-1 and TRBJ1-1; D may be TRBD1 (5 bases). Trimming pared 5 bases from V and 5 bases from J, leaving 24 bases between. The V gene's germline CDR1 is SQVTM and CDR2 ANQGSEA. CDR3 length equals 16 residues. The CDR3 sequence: CSVQGDQDRYLTEAFF. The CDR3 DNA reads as TGCAGCGTTCAGGGCGACCAGGACCGCTACCTAACTGAAGCTTTCTTT.

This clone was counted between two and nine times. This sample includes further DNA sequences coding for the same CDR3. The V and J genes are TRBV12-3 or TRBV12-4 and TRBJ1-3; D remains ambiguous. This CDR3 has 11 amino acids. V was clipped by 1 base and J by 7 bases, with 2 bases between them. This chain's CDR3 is CASSLGNTIYF. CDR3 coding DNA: TGTGCCAGCAGTTTAGGGAACACCATATATTTT.

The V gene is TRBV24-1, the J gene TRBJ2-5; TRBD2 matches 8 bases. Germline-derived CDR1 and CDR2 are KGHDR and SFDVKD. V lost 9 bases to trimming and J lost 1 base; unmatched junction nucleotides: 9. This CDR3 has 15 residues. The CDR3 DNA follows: TGTGCCACCGGGGGGGCTAGCGGGTTCCAAGAGACCCAGTACTTC. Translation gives CATGGASGFQETQYF.

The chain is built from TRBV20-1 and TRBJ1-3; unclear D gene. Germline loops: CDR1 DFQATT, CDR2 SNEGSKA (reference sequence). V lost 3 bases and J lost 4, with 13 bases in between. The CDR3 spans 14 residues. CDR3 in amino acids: CSASSVTYGNTIYF. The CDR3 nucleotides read TGCAGTGCTAGTAGCGTAACATACGGAAACACCATATATTTT.

The DNA of the CDR3 is TGTGCCAGCAGCGCTTCGGGACTAGCGGGCTTGAGTACCGGGGAGCTGTTTTTT. This sequence encodes CASSASGLAGLSTGELFF. The chain links TRBV9 to TRBJ2-2; 12 positions match TRBD2. Germline assignment: CDR1 SGDLS and CDR2 YYNGEE. The CDR3 contains 18 residues. Trimming removed 3 bases from V and 5 bases from J; junction bases left unmatched: 11.

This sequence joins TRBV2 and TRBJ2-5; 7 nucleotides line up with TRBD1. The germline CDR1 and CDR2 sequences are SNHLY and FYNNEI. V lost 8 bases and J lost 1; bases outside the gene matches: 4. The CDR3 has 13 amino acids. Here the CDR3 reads CASVRDSQETQYF. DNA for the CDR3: TGTGCCAGCGTGAGGGACAGCCAAGAGACCCAGTACTTC. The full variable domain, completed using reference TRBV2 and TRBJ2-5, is EPEVTQTPSHQVTQMGQEVILRCVPISNHLYFYWYRQILGQKVEFLVSFYNNEISEKSEIFDDQFSVERPDGSNFTLKIRSTKLEDSAMYFCASVRDSQETQYFGPGTRLLVL.

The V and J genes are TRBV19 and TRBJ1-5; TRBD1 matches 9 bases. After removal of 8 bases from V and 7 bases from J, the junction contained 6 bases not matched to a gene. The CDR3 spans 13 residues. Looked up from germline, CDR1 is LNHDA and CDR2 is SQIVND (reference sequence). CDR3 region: CASYRGRRQPQHF. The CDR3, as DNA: TGTGCCAGTTACAGGGGGCGAAGGCAGCCCCAGCATTTT.

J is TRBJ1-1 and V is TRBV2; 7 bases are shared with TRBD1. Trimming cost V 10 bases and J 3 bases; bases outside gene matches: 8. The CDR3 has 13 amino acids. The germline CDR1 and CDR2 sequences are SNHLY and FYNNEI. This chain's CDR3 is CANRQGPYTEAFF. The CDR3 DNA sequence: TGTGCCAATCGACAGGGCCCTTACACTGAAGCTTTCTTT.

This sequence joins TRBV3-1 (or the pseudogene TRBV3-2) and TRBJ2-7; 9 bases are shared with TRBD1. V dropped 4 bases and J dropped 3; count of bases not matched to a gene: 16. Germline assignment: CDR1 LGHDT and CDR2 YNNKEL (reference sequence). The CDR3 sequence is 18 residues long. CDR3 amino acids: CASSRRDRVYRLGYEQYF. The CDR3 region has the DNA TGTGCCAGCAGCCGCCGGGACAGGGTTTATCGCCTCGGCTACGAGCAGTACTTC.

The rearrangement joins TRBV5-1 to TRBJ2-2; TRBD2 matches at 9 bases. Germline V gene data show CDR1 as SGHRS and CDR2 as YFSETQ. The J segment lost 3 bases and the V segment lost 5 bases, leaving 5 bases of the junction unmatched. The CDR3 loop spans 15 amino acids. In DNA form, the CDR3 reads TGCGCCAGCAGACCGGGACTAGCTGACACCGGGGAGCTGTTTTTT. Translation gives CASRPGLADTGELFF.

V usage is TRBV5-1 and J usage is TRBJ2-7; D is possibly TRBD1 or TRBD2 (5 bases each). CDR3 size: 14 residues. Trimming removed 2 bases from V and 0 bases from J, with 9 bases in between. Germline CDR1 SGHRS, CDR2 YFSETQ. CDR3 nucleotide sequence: TGCGCCAGCAGCTTCCCAGGGAGCTCCTACGAGCAGTACTTC. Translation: CASSFPGSSYEQYF.

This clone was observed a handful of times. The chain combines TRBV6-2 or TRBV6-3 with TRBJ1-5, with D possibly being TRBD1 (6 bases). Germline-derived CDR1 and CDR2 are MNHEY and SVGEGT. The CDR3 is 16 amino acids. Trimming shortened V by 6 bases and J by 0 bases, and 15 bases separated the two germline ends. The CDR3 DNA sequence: TGTGCCAGCAGCCCGGCGCCAGGGGTTAGCAATCAGCCCCAGCATTTT. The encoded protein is CASSPAPGVSNQPQHF.

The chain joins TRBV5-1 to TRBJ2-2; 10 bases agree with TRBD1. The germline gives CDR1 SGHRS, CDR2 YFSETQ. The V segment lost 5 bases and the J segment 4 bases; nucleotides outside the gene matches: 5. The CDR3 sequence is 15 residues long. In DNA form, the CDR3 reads TGCGCCAGCAGGCGGGACAGGGGCCTCACCGGGGAGCTGTTTTTT. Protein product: CASRRDRGLTGELFF.

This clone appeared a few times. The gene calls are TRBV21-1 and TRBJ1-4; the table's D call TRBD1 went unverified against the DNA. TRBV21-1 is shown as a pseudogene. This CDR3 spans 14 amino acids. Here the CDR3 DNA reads TGTGCCAGCAAGTACCGGACAGGGGAGGAAAAACTGTTTTTT. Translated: CASKYRTGEEKLFF.

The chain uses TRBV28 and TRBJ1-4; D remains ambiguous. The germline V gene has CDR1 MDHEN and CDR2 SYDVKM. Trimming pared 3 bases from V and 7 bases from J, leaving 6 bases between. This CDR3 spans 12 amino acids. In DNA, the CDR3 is TGTGCCAGCAGTTTTTTAGGTGAAAAACTGTTTTTT. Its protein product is CASSFLGEKLFF.

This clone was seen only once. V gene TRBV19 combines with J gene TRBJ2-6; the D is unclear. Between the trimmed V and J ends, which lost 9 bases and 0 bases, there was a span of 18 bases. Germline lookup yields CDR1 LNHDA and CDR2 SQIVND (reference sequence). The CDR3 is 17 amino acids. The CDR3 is CASSAGHPNSGANVLTF. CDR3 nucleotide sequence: TGTGCCAGCTCTGCCGGTCACCCGAACTCTGGGGCCAACGTCCTGACTTTC.

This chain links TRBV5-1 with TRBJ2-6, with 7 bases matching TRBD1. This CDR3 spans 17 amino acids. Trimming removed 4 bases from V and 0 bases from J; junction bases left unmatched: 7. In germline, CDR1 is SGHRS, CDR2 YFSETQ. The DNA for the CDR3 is TGCGCCAGCAGCGCCCCGACAGGGCTCTCTGGGGCCAACGTCCTGACTTTC. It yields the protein CASSAPTGLSGANVLTF.